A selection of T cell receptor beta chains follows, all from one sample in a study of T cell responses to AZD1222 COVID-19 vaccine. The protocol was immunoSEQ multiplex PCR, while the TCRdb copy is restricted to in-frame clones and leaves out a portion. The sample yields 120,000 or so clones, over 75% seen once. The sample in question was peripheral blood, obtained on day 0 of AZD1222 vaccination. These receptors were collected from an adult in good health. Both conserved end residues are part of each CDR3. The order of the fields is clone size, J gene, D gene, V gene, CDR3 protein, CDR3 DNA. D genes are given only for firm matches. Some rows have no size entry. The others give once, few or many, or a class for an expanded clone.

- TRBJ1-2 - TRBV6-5 CASSRTLGDYGYTF TGTGCCAGCAGTAGGACCCTGGGGGACTATGGCTACACCTTC
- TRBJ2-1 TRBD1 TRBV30 CAWGSGGGFNEQFF TGTGCCTGGGGTTCAGGGGGCGGTTTTAATGAGCAGTTCTTC
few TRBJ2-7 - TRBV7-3 CASSLIVWGKKSYEQYF TGTGCCAGCAGCTTAATCGTGTGGGGGAAAAAATCCTACGAGCAGTACTTC
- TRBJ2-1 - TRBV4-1 CASSHVQRGNEQFF TGCGCCAGCAGCCACGTTCAAAGGGGAAATGAGCAGTTCTTC
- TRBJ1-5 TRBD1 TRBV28 CASSLRQGARHSQPQHF TGTGCCAGCAGTTTACGACAGGGGGCCCGACATAGCCAGCCCCAGCATTTT
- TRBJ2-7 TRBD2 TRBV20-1 CSASLGGSSGIYEQYF TGCAGTGCTAGTTTGGGGGGGTCTAGCGGGATTTACGAGCAGTACTTC
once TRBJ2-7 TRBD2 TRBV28 CASSKTSGYEQYF TGTGCCAGCAGTAAGACTAGCGGCTACGAGCAGTACTTC
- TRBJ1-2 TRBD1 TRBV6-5 CASRPGGDGYTF TGTGCCAGCAGGCCAGGGGGGGATGGCTACACCTTC
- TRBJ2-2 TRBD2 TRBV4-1 CASSQVGLAGGTRGTGELFF TGCGCCAGCAGCCAAGTTGGACTAGCGGGGGGTACGAGAGGCACCGGGGAGCTGTTTTTT
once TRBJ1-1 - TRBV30 CAWSRTNTEAFF TGTGCCTGGAGCCGTACGAACACTGAAGCTTTCTTT
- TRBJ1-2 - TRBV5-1 CASSLEGTRGYTF TGCGCCAGCAGCTTGGAGGGAACTCGGGGCTACACCTTC
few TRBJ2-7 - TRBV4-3 CASSPGQFSYEQYF TGCGCCAGCAGCCCTGGACAGTTCTCCTACGAGCAGTACTTC
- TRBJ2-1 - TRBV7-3 CASSLRPNRREGGHNEQFF TGTGCCAGCAGCTTACGGCCTAACCGGCGGGAAGGGGGTCACAATGAGCAGTTCTTC
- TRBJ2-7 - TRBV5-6 CASSTQSEQYF TGTGCCAGCAGCACCCAGTCTGAGCAGTACTTC
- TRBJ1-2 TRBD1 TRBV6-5 CASTGGLNYGYTF TGTGCCAGTACAGGGGGTTTGAACTATGGCTACACCTTC
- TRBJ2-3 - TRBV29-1 CSVVGGATDTQYF TGCAGCGTTGTGGGAGGTGCCACAGATACGCAGTATTTT
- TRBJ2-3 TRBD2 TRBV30 CAWSVQLAGGGDTQYF TGTGCCTGGAGTGTCCAACTAGCGGGAGGGGGAGATACGCAGTATTTT
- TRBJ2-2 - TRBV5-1 CASSRGTFQASVAGELFF TGCGCCAGCAGCCGGGGGACATTTCAGGCTAGCGTTGCCGGGGAGCTGTTTTTT
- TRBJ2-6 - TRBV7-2 CASSGAGRPGANVLTF TGTGCCAGCAGCGGAGCTGGGCGCCCTGGGGCCAACGTCCTGACTTTC
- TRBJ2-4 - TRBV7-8 CASSLAVGRRDGVAKNIQYF TGTGCCAGCAGCTTGGCGGTTGGACGGAGAGATGGGGTAGCCAAAAACATTCAGTACTTC
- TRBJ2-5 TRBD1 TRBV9 CASSVGQGRETQYF TGTGCCAGCAGCGTAGGACAGGGGAGAGAGACCCAGTACTTC
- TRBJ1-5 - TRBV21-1 CASSKCRHGSNQPQHF TGTGCCAGCAGCAAATGCAGACATGGAAGCAATCAGCCCCAGCATTTT
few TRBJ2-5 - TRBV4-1 CASSRAVQETQYF TGCGCCAGCAGCCGTGCGGTGCAGGAGACCCAGTACTTC
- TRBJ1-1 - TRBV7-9 CASSLFGGAMNTEAFF TGTGCCAGCAGCTTATTCGGGGGCGCGATGAACACTGAAGCTTTCTTT
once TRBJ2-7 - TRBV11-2 CASSLDIGGYEQYF TGTGCCAGCAGCTTGGACATCGGTGGGTACGAGCAGTACTTC
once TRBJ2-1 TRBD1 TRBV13 CASSFRGGQWEQFF TGTGCCAGCAGCTTCAGAGGGGGACAGTGGGAGCAGTTCTTC
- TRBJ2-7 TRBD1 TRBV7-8 CASSLNRGNYEQYF TGTGCCAGCAGCTTAAACAGGGGTAATTACGAGCAGTACTTC
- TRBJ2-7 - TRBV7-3 CASSLIGGWSYEQYF TGTGCCAGCAGCTTAATCGGGGGCTGGAGCTACGAGCAGTACTTC